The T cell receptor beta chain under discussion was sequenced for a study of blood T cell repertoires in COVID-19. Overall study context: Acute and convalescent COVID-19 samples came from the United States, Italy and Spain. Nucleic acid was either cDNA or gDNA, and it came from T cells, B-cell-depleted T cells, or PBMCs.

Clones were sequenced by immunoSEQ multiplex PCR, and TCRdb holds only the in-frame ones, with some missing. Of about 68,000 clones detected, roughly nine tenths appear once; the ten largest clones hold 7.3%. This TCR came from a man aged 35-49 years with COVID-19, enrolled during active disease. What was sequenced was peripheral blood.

Here the CDR3 DNA reads TGTGCCAGCAGCAAAAGACCCCGAAGGGGCCAGTACTTC. Amino acid sequence: CASSKRPRRGQYF. This chain joins TRBV21-1 and TRBJ2-5; TRBD1, the table's D call, was not compared with the DNA. TRBV21-1 is labeled a pseudogene. The CDR3 spans 13 residues.